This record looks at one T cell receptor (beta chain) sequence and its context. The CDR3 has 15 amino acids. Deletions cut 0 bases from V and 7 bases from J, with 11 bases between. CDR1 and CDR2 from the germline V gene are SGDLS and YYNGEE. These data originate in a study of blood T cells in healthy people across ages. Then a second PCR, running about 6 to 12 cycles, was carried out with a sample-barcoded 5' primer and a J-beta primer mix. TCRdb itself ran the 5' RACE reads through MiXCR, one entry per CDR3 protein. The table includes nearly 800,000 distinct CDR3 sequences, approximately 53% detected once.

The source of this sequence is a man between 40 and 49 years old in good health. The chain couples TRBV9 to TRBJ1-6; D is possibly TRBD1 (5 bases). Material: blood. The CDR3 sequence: CASSVAQAPNSPLHF. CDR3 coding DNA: TGTGCCAGCAGCGTAGCACAGGCCCCAAATTCACCCCTCCACTTT.